Listed here are 13 T cell receptor beta chains from one sample, sequenced in a study of control samples from healthy donors and cancer patients. TCRdb's table, derived via immunoSEQ multiplex PCR, lists solely in-frame clones and lacks some. The sample yields roughly 160,000 clones, roughly 94% seen once. Source material: PBMCs. The receptors here all came from a man aged 55 to 70 with colorectal cancer.

V and J are TRBV3-1 (or the pseudogene TRBV3-2) and TRBJ2-5; tentatively, D is TRBD2 (6 bases). V lost 3 bases, J lost 1 base, and 9 bases lay in between. This CDR3 spans 14 amino acids. Germline V CDR1 and CDR2: LGHDT, YNNKEL (reference sequence). The CDR3 spells CASSQGGGQETQYF. As DNA, the CDR3 is TGTGCCAGCAGCCAGGGGGGAGGCCAAGAGACCCAGTACTTC.

In DNA form, the CDR3 reads TGTGCCAGCAGCTTATATCGAGCGGGGGGCTCTGGGGCCAACGTCCTGACTTTC. Translated: CASSLYRAGGSGANVLTF. The gene calls are TRBV7-2 and TRBJ2-6, with 9 bases that match TRBD2. The CDR3 extends over 18 amino acids. In germline, CDR1 is SGHTA, CDR2 FQGNSA. V lost 2 bases to trimming and J lost 0 bases; unmatched junction nucleotides: 5.

The chain uses TRBV9 and TRBJ1-1; D is uncertain. The V gene's germline CDR1 is SGDLS and CDR2 YYNGEE. The CDR3 sequence is 15 residues long. V lost 3 bases to trimming and J lost 2 bases, with 14 bases between them. CDR3 sequence (DNA): TGTGCCAGCAGCGATTACAGAGGAAATAACACTGAAGCTTTCTTT. Residues: CASSDYRGNNTEAFF. The entire variable domain, with the rest obtained from reference TRBV9 and TRBJ1-1, is as follows: DSGVTQTPKHLITATGQRVTLRCSPRSGDLSVYWYQQSLDQGLQFLIQYYNGEERAKGNILERFSAQQFPDLHSELNLSSLELGDSALYFCASSDYRGNNTEAFFGQGTRLTVV.

This clone was seen only once. The rearrangement links TRBV7-9 to TRBJ2-5; a possible D gene is TRBD1 (5 bases). This CDR3 has 15 residues. Germline V gives CDR1 SEHNR, CDR2 FQNEAQ (reference sequence). Trimming cost V 0 bases and J 4 bases, with 12 bases left between them. CDR3 residues: CASSLAFKQAETQYF. The CDR3 DNA reads TGTGCCAGCAGCTTAGCGTTTAAACAGGCAGAGACCCAGTACTTC.

The sample holds a few counts of this clone. J is TRBJ1-2 and V is TRBV3-1 (or the pseudogene TRBV3-2); 8 bases line up with TRBD1. Trimming took 0 bases from V and 8 from J; bases not matched to a gene: 2. The CDR3 is 13 residues long. From germline, CDR1 is LGHDT and CDR2 YNNKEL (reference sequence). CDR3 DNA sequence: TGTGCCAGCAGCCAAGAAGCAGGGGGCGGCTACACCTTC. This gives the protein CASSQEAGGGYTF.

The chain uses TRBV5-5 and TRBJ1-1; D unresolved. The germline CDR1 and CDR2 sequences are SGHKS and YYEKEE (reference sequence). Trimming shortened V by 4 bases and J by 0 bases, and 13 bases separated the two germline ends. The CDR3 length is 15 residues. The CDR3 sequence is CASSPLGRVNTEAFF. CDR3 nucleotides: TGTGCCAGCAGCCCCTTGGGTCGGGTGAACACTGAAGCTTTCTTT.

The chain couples TRBV28 to TRBJ1-1; no clear D. The V end lost 4 bases, the J end lost 6 bases, and 15 bases lay between the germline ends. Germline V lookup: CDR1 MDHEN, CDR2 SYDVKM. The CDR3 loop spans 14 amino acids. The CDR3 region has the DNA TGTGCCAGCAGTTCCCTAAGGCAGCGGGCTGAAGCTTTCTTT. This sequence encodes CASSSLRQRAEAFF.

The chain is built from TRBV19 and TRBJ2-3, with unresolved D. The CDR3 runs to 15 residues. Trimming stripped 3 bases from V and 8 bases from J, with 18 bases between. The germline V gene has CDR1 LNHDA and CDR2 SQIVND (reference sequence). CDR3 loop: CASSIGTEKSITQYF. The CDR3 nucleotides read TGTGCCAGTAGTATTGGCACGGAGAAGAGTATTACGCAGTATTTT.

V usage is TRBV9 and J usage is TRBJ2-7, with 10 bases lining up with TRBD2. This CDR3 spans 13 amino acids. CDR1 is SGDLS and CDR2 is YYNGEE in the germline V gene. V was clipped by 0 bases and J by 6 bases; unmatched bases: 0. CDR3 DNA sequence: TGTGCCAGCAGCGTAGGGACTAGCGGCGAGCAGTACTTC. It yields the protein CASSVGTSGEQYF.

V is TRBV15 and J is TRBJ2-5, with a possible D match to TRBD1 (5 bases). This CDR3 is 18 amino acids long. Germline V gene lookup returns CDR1 LNHNV and CDR2 YYDKDF (reference sequence). Between the trimmed V and J ends, which lost 0 bases and 2 bases, there was a span of 19 bases. The CDR3 here is CATSREPPGPTLQETQYF. The CDR3 bases are TGTGCCACCAGCAGAGAGCCCCCAGGGCCAACCTTACAAGAGACCCAGTACTTC.

This clone was recorded only once. CDR3 in amino acids: CASSHSRGGEDTEAFF. CDR3 nucleotide sequence: TGCGCCAGCAGTCATTCCCGGGGGGGCGAGGACACTGAAGCTTTCTTT. This chain links TRBV23-1 with TRBJ1-1; perhaps TRBD1 as D (6 bases). TRBV23-1 has ORF status, its function being uncertain. V lost 3 bases, J lost 3 bases, and 17 bases lay in between. There are 16 residues in the CDR3.

The J gene is TRBJ1-1, the V gene TRBV28; D is undetermined. Per germline, CDR1 MDHEN and CDR2 SYDVKM. This CDR3 comprises 15 residues. Trimming left V 2 bases short and J 1 base short, with 11 bases between. CDR3 in DNA: TGTGCCAGCAGTTTAATAAGTCCGGGGAACACTGAAGCTTTCTTT. This codes for CASSLISPGNTEAFF.

This chain uses TRBV5-4 with TRBJ1-2; 8 bases map to TRBD1. CDR3 length equals 14 residues. V lost 0 bases, J lost 12 bases, and 10 bases stayed unmatched. Germline CDR1 is SGHNT and CDR2 is YYREEE (reference sequence). In DNA form, the CDR3 reads TGTGCCAGCAGCTTGGCAACAAGGGGACAGGTGCACACCTTC. Translation gives CASSLATRGQVHTF. Looking up the rest from reference TRBV5-4 and TRBJ1-2 gives the full variable domain: ETGVTQSPTHLIKTRGQQVTLRCSSQSGHNTVSWYQQALGQGPQFIFQYYREEENGRGNFPPRFSGLQFPNYSSELNVNALELDDSALYLCASSLATRGQVHTFGSGTRLTVV.